What follows are 24 T cell receptor beta chains derived from one specimen sequenced in a study of T cells in Graves' hyperthyroidism and ophthalmopathy. RNA transcripts yielded amplified TCR beta CDR3 regions. HTBI primers were employed in a first-round RT-PCR of the TCR CDR3. MiXCR, applied by TCRdb to the multiplex PCR reads, yields one record per CDR3 protein. Altogether about 480,000 distinct CDR3 sequences are present, about 20% being singletons, with the ten largest covering 45% to 55%. Sequencing input: blood. These receptors originate from a woman in her 70s with Graves' ophthalmopathy.

This clonotype appeared many times. V and J are TRBV27 and TRBJ2-7; 7 bases are a match to TRBD2. There are 13 residues in the CDR3. The trim removed 5 bases at V and 5 bases at J, leaving 6 bases unmatched. CDR1 and CDR2 (germline): MNHEY, SMNVEV (reference sequence). The CDR3 protein is CASSLSGKNEQYF. In DNA form, the CDR3 reads TGTGCCAGCAGTCTCAGCGGGAAAAACGAGCAGTACTTC.

This clonotype has just a few counts. The chain links TRBV2 to TRBJ1-1, with unresolved D. Trimming took 4 bases from V and 2 from J, leaving 20 bases between them. From germline, CDR1 is SNHLY and CDR2 FYNNEI. This CDR3 has 17 residues. CDR3 loop: CASSVLRGFRTNTEAFF. The CDR3, as DNA: TGTGCCAGCAGTGTTTTGAGAGGGTTCAGGACTAACACTGAAGCTTTCTTT.

This clonotype has ten or more counts. V is TRBV28 and J is TRBJ1-2; TRBD1 might be the D (5 bases). The CDR3 spans 15 residues. Trimming removed 3 bases from V and 4 bases from J, with 15 bases in between. Germline V gives CDR1 MDHEN, CDR2 SYDVKM. The CDR3 region is CASSLDAGGGYGYTF. CDR3 bases: TGTGCCAGCAGTTTGGACGCAGGTGGGGGCTATGGCTACACCTTC.

This clonotype turned up a few times. V and J are TRBV7-2 and TRBJ2-5, with 11 bases lining up with TRBD2. Trimming removed 1 base from V and 0 bases from J; junction bases left unmatched: 4. Germline CDR1 reads SGHTA; CDR2 reads FQGNSA. The CDR3 runs to 17 residues. The CDR3 is CASSLEVAGGYQETQYF. The CDR3 DNA reads TGTGCCAGCAGCTTAGAGGTAGCGGGAGGGTACCAAGAGACCCAGTACTTC. Combining the CDR3 with reference TRBV7-2 and TRBJ2-5 gives the whole variable domain GAGVSQSPSNKVTEKGKDVELRCDPISGHTALYWYRQSLGQGLEFLIYFQGNSAPDKSGLPSDRFSAERTGGSVSTLTIQRTQQEDSAVYLCASSLEVAGGYQETQYFGPGTRLLVL.

This clonotype was detected many times. The genes are TRBV7-9 and TRBJ1-2; D gene uncertain. Trimming pared 6 bases from V and 5 bases from J, leaving 13 bases between. Germline assignment: CDR1 SEHNR and CDR2 FQNEAQ (reference sequence). The length of the CDR3 is 13 residues. The CDR3 is CASRLGQSYGYTF. CDR3 sequence (DNA): TGTGCCAGCAGACTCGGCCAAAGTTATGGCTACACCTTC. The variable domain in full, completed from reference TRBV7-9 and TRBJ1-2, reads DTGVSQNPRHKITKRGQNVTFRCDPISEHNRLYWYRQTLGQGPEFLTYFQNEAQLEKSRLLSDRFSAERPKGSFSTLEIQRTEQGDSAMYLCASRLGQSYGYTFGSGTRLTVV.

This clonotype was seen ten or more times. The chain joins TRBV7-2 to TRBJ2-2; the match to TRBD2 covers 8 bases. The CDR3 runs 11 residues. V gave up 5 bases and J gave up 14 bases; unmatched junction bases: 4. Germline V gene lookup returns CDR1 SGHTA and CDR2 FQGNSA. The CDR3 spells CASSPGLALFF. The CDR3 region has the DNA TGTGCCAGCAGCCCCGGACTAGCACTGTTTTTT.

This clonotype was observed a handful of times. This chain connects TRBV7-3 to TRBJ2-7; D not resolved. Germline loops: CDR1 SGHTA, CDR2 FQGTGA. This CDR3 has 14 amino acids. The germline V and J ends were trimmed by 1 base and 7 bases, with 14 bases remaining between them. The CDR3 here is CASSLSHSSFEQYF. DNA of the CDR3: TGTGCCAGCAGCTTAAGTCACAGCTCCTTTGAGCAGTACTTC.

The chain is built from TRBV7-9 and TRBJ2-7; the D is unclear. Trimming removed 5 bases at V and 4 bases at J, with 15 bases between. The CDR3 sequence is 14 residues long. Germline V gene data show CDR1 as SEHNR and CDR2 as FQNEAQ (reference sequence). For the CDR3, the DNA is TGTGCCAGCAGCCCACCTCGAGCCCTATACGAGCAGTACTTC. Encoded protein: CASSPPRALYEQYF.

This clonotype showed up many times. J is TRBJ2-7 and V is TRBV28, with D perhaps given as TRBD1 or TRBD2 (5 bases each). The germline V gene encodes CDR1 MDHEN and CDR2 SYDVKM. CDR3 size: 16 residues. Trimming pared 4 bases from V and 5 bases from J, leaving 21 bases between. Here the CDR3 DNA reads TGTGCCAGCAGTTCACTCGGGACCCCGAGGGGCAACGAGCAGTACTTC. The encoded protein is CASSSLGTPRGNEQYF. Looking up the rest from reference TRBV28 and TRBJ2-7 gives the full variable domain: DVKVTQSSRYLVKRTGEKVFLECVQDMDHENMFWYRQDPGLGLRLIYFSYDVKMKEKGDIPEGYSVSREKKERFSLILESASTNQTSMYLCASSSLGTPRGNEQYFGPGTRLTVT.

The chain joins TRBV15 to TRBJ1-4; 11 nucleotides agree with TRBD1. V lost 0 bases to trimming and J lost 7 bases; unmatched junction nucleotides: 1. This CDR3 has 15 residues. CDR1 LNHNV and CDR2 YYDKDF come from the germline V gene (reference sequence). The CDR3 DNA is TGTGCCACCAGCAGAGACGGGACAGGGGGTGAAAAACTGTTTTTT. Translating gives CATSRDGTGGEKLFF.

This rearrangement joins TRBV3-1 to TRBJ2-1; 7 nucleotides agree with TRBD1. Germline assignment: CDR1 LGHDT and CDR2 YNNKEL (reference sequence). The CDR3 sequence is 16 residues long. The trim removed 4 bases at V and 5 bases at J, leaving 11 bases unmatched. The CDR3 region is CASSPWDRRRDNEQFF. The CDR3 nucleotides read TGTGCCAGCAGCCCTTGGGACAGACGTAGGGACAATGAGCAGTTCTTC.

The chain has TRBV10-3 and TRBJ1-1, with TRBD1 identical over 7 bases. Germline CDR1 is ENHRY and CDR2 is SYGVKD. V shed 11 bases and J 4 bases; nucleotides not matched to a gene: 7. The CDR3 is 12 residues long. CDR3 loop: CAATGFGTEAFF. CDR3 DNA: TGTGCCGCGACAGGGTTCGGCACTGAAGCTTTCTTT.

The V and J genes are TRBV28 and TRBJ1-3; 7 bases match TRBD1. The CDR3 is made up of 14 amino acids. CDR1 MDHEN and CDR2 SYDVKM come from the germline V gene. The junction had 6 bases not matched to a gene; V was cut back by 6 bases and J by 4 bases. DNA for the CDR3: TGTGCCAGCAGCAAAACAGGGGCGGGAAACACCATATATTTT. Residues: CASSKTGAGNTIYF. Based on the CDR3 plus reference TRBV28 and TRBJ1-3, the full variable domain is DVKVTQSSRYLVKRTGEKVFLECVQDMDHENMFWYRQDPGLGLRLIYFSYDVKMKEKGDIPEGYSVSREKKERFSLILESASTNQTSMYLCASSKTGAGNTIYFGEGSWLTVV.

The chain combines TRBV30 with TRBJ1-5; TRBD1 might be the D (5 bases). This CDR3 spans 14 amino acids. V shed 3 bases and J shed 1 base, with 10 bases lying between them. Germline-derived CDR1 and CDR2 are GTSNPN and SVGIG (reference sequence). CDR3 DNA: TGTGCCTGGAGAGGGGACGAAAGCAATCAGCCCCAGCATTTT. Residues: CAWRGDESNQPQHF.

This clonotype was counted ten times or more. This rearrangement joins TRBV12-3 or TRBV12-4 to TRBJ2-1; no definite D call. CDR3 length equals 14 residues. V shed 0 bases and J shed 6 bases, with 9 bases lying between them. The CDR3: CASSLAVIANEQFF. CDR3 in DNA: TGTGCCAGCAGTTTAGCAGTTATCGCCAATGAGCAGTTCTTC.

The chain recombines TRBV28 with TRBJ1-5; the D is unclear. V lost 7 bases and J 0 bases, leaving 7 bases between the germline ends. The CDR3 has 13 amino acids. The V gene's germline CDR1 is MDHEN and CDR2 SYDVKM. The DNA of the CDR3 is TGTGCCAGCACTCCTTTTAGCAATCAGCCCCAGCATTTT. Protein: CASTPFSNQPQHF.

This clonotype has at least ten counts. The chain has TRBV12-3 or TRBV12-4 and TRBJ1-4; weak D call: TRBD1 (6 bases). The CDR3 is 15 amino acids. V shed 0 bases and J shed 10 bases, with 15 bases lying between them. CDR3 sequence reads: CASSLASRGAGKLFF. The CDR3, as DNA: TGTGCCAGCAGTTTAGCGTCTAGGGGGGCAGGAAAACTGTTTTTT.

This clonotype has more than one count but fewer than ten. The gene calls are TRBV9 and TRBJ1-3, with a possible D match to TRBD1 (5 bases). CDR1 is SGDLS, CDR2 YYNGEE, per germline. The CDR3 runs 15 residues. V was cut by 3 bases and J by 0 bases, with 10 bases left in between. In DNA form, the CDR3 reads TGTGCCAGCAGCGGAGGCGGGGGCTCTGGAAACACCATATATTTT. It is translated as CASSGGGGSGNTIYF.

On this clonotype itself: Mismatch with germline at one junction end may stem from a read error. The CDR3 DNA reads TGCGCCAGCAGCCATTCCGGGACAGGGGGCACCGGGGAGCTGTTTTTT. Translated: CASSHSGTGGTGELFF. The V gene is TRBV7-3, the J gene TRBJ2-2; 11 bases fit TRBD1. The CDR3 extends over 16 amino acids. Looked up from germline, CDR1 is SGHTA and CDR2 is FQGTGA.

In its sample, this clonotype was seen a few times. The genes are TRBV29-1 and TRBJ2-5; D is uncertain. This CDR3 contains 10 residues. Trimming pared 2 bases from V and 5 bases from J, leaving 3 bases between. CDR1 is SQVTM and CDR2 is ANQGSEA in the germline V gene. CDR3 coding DNA: TGCAGCGTTGAATGGGAGACCCAGTACTTC. Its translation is CSVEWETQYF.

This clonotype was picked up a small number of times. The rearrangement links TRBV11-3 to TRBJ2-1; 7 bases agree with TRBD2. Trimming at V came to 8 bases and at J to 6 bases, leaving 4 bases not matched to a gene. Germline-derived CDR1 and CDR2 are SGHNT and YENEEA. The CDR3 loop spans 12 amino acids. This CDR3 reads CASGAGVNEQFF. The CDR3 nucleotides read TGTGCCAGCGGGGCGGGAGTCAATGAGCAGTTCTTC.

The chain joins TRBV3-1 to TRBJ1-4; D not resolved. The CDR3 length is 14 residues. Trimming took 0 bases from V and 6 from J, leaving 8 bases between them. Germline V gene lookup returns CDR1 LGHDT and CDR2 YNNKEL (reference sequence). The CDR3 nucleotides read TGTGCCAGCAGCCAAGATATTAGGGATGAAAAACTGTTTTTT. Amino acid sequence: CASSQDIRDEKLFF.

This clonotype was seen many times. This chain connects TRBV28 to TRBJ1-1; D possibly corresponds to TRBD1 (6 bases). The CDR3 sequence is 16 residues long. In germline, CDR1 is MDHEN, CDR2 SYDVKM. Deletions cut 2 bases from V and 5 bases from J, with 18 bases between. The CDR3 DNA sequence: TGTGCCAGCAGTTTAAGGAGGTCGGGGGGGCTTACTGAAGCTTTCTTT. This gives the protein CASSLRRSGGLTEAFF.

The chain couples TRBV29-1 to TRBJ1-2; TRBD1 aligns across 7 bases. CDR3 length: 12 amino acids. J gave up 8 bases and V 6 bases, and 9 bases lay outside the gene matches. Germline V gene sequence: CDR1 SQVTM, CDR2 ANQGSEA. CDR3 DNA sequence: TGCAGCGTCCACGGGACAGCCGGGGGCTACACCTTC. Its translation is CSVHGTAGGYTF.